What follows are 28 T cell receptor beta chains derived from one specimen sequenced in a study of blood T cells in healthy people across ages. With a J-beta primer mix and a sample-barcoded 5' primer, a second PCR ran about 7 to 11 cycles. A single record per CDR3 protein comes from TCRdb applying MiXCR to the 5' RACE reads. The repertoire includes approximately 2,000,000 distinct CDR3 sequences, 39% of them detected once, and approximately 22% sits in the top ten. The sample taken for sequencing was blood. These receptors originate from a human donor in good health.

This clonotype has more than one count but fewer than ten. The J gene is TRBJ1-1, the V gene TRBV4-3; D is ambiguous. Trimming removed 1 base from V and 2 bases from J, with 8 bases in between. The germline gives CDR1 LGHNA, CDR2 YSLEER. The CDR3 is made up of 14 amino acids. The CDR3 nucleotides are TGCGCCAGCAGCCAAGCGGGGTACAACACTGAAGCTTTCTTT. Amino acids: CASSQAGYNTEAFF.

The chain carries TRBV7-2 and TRBJ1-2; D uncertain. In germline, CDR1 is SGHTA, CDR2 FQGNSA. The CDR3 loop spans 11 amino acids. Trimming shortened V by 9 bases and J by 9 bases, and 14 bases separated the two germline ends. Written as DNA, the CDR3 is TGTGCCAGTAGCCAATCTTGGAGCTACACCTTC. This codes for CASSQSWSYTF.

The rearrangement links TRBV7-2 to TRBJ1-2, with a possible D match to TRBD1 (5 bases). CDR3 size: 15 residues. CDR1 is SGHTA, CDR2 FQGNSA, per germline. V lost 0 bases and J 3 bases, leaving 11 bases between the germline ends. The CDR3 bases are TGTGCCAGCAGCTTAGCCGGGGGAAGGGACTATGGCTACACCTTC. Its translation is CASSLAGGRDYGYTF.

The gene calls are TRBV4-1 and TRBJ2-1, with no clear D. The germline V gene encodes CDR1 MGHRA and CDR2 YSYEKL. The CDR3 has 15 residues. V lost 1 base to trimming and J lost 0 bases, with 7 bases between them. This CDR3 reads CASSQVDFSYNEQFF. The CDR3 DNA is TGCGCCAGCAGCCAAGTTGATTTCTCCTACAATGAGCAGTTCTTC.

This clonotype has a handful of counts. This sequence joins TRBV20-1 and TRBJ1-1, with no clear D. The CDR3 sequence is 10 residues long. Germline V gives CDR1 DFQATT, CDR2 SNEGSKA (reference sequence). Trimming left V 2 bases short and J 6 bases short, with 4 bases between. CDR3 protein: CSARRSEAFF. The CDR3 bases are TGCAGTGCTAGAAGGTCTGAAGCTTTCTTT.

Comment on this clonotype: Compared with germline, one end of the junction differs, possibly owing to a read error. V gene TRBV4-1 combines with J gene TRBJ2-5; D is uncertain. CDR1 is MGHRA and CDR2 is YSYEKL in the germline V gene. CDR3 size: 14 residues. The CDR3 bases are TGCGCCAGCGGCCATCTAGGGCCAAGACCGACCCAGTACTTC. It is translated as CASGHLGPRPTQYF.

This clonotype was observed a single time. At one of its ends the junction is not consistent with the germline gene, which may arise from a read error. The gene calls are TRBV7-9 and TRBJ1-2, with D uncertain. The CDR3 runs 16 residues. The germline V gene has CDR1 SEHNR and CDR2 FQNEAQ (reference sequence). This CDR3 is CAGSLEGIQKTYGYTF. Written as DNA, the CDR3 is TGTGCCGGCAGCTTAGAAGGGATCCAGAAAACTTATGGCTACACCTTC.

This clonotype turned up a few times. The chain joins TRBV29-1 to TRBJ2-7, with D unclear. The germline V gene has CDR1 SQVTM and CDR2 ANQGSEA. The CDR3 covers 13 residues. The V and J ends lost 4 bases and 2 bases respectively, with 12 bases between them. This chain's CDR3 is CSVAKGGAYEQYF. CDR3 DNA sequence: TGCAGCGTTGCGAAGGGCGGTGCCTACGAGCAGTACTTC.

The J gene is TRBJ2-1, the V gene TRBV5-5, with D maybe TRBD1 (6 bases). Germline V gene data show CDR1 as SGHKS and CDR2 as YYEKEE (reference sequence). The V end lost 1 base, the J end lost 4 bases, and 12 bases lay between the germline ends. CDR3 length: 15 residues. The CDR3 nucleotides are TGTGCCAGCAGCTTGTTTACAGGGCGTTACAATGAGCAGTTCTTC. Its protein product is CASSLFTGRYNEQFF.

The CDR3 is CASSLTAPYLEAFF. For the CDR3, the DNA is TGTGCCAGCAGTTTAACGGCCCCTTACCTTGAAGCTTTCTTT. J is TRBJ1-1 and V is TRBV27; D is unresolved. The CDR3 sequence is 14 residues long. The V gene's germline CDR1 is MNHEY and CDR2 SMNVEV (reference sequence). With 2 bases removed from V and 7 bases from J, the gap between germline ends came to 14 bases.

This chain uses TRBV20-1 with TRBJ2-1; 12 nucleotides align to TRBD2. V lost 6 bases to trimming and J lost 6 bases; unmatched junction nucleotides: 9. The CDR3 extends over 15 amino acids. The germline gives CDR1 DFQATT, CDR2 SNEGSKA (reference sequence). CDR3 sequence: CSATSSGGAGNEQFF. The CDR3 DNA reads TGCAGTGCCACCTCTAGCGGGGGGGCTGGCAATGAGCAGTTCTTC.

CDR3 amino acids: CASSRREAPDGYTF. Written as DNA, the CDR3 is TGTGCCAGCAGCCGCCGGGAAGCGCCGGATGGCTACACCTTC. The gene calls are TRBV7-2 and TRBJ1-2; D unresolved. In germline, CDR1 is SGHTA, CDR2 FQGNSA. The V gene lost 5 bases and the J gene lost 6 bases, with 16 bases spanning the gap. The CDR3 extends over 14 amino acids.

This clonotype was counted a few times. V usage is TRBV7-3 and J usage is TRBJ2-1, with 9 bases matching TRBD1. CDR1 is SGHTA, CDR2 FQGTGA, per germline. The CDR3 spans 14 residues. Trimming took 7 bases from V and 8 from J; bases not matched to a gene: 9. CDR3 region: CASNLGTGMDEQFF. The CDR3 DNA reads TGTGCCAGCAACCTCGGGACAGGGATGGATGAGCAGTTCTTC.

This chain links TRBV4-1 with TRBJ1-1, with D possibly TRBD1 on 5 matching bases. The CDR3 is made up of 15 amino acids. V shed 4 bases and J shed 0 bases, with 12 bases lying between them. Per germline, CDR1 MGHRA and CDR2 YSYEKL. This CDR3 is CASSPQQVMNTEAFF. In DNA form, the CDR3 reads TGCGCCAGCAGCCCCCAACAGGTCATGAACACTGAAGCTTTCTTT.

The rearrangement uses TRBV6-2 or TRBV6-3 and TRBJ1-2; 7 nucleotides match TRBD1. This CDR3 has 15 residues. The V segment lost 2 bases and the J segment 5 bases; nucleotides outside the gene matches: 8. Germline values: CDR1 MNHEY, CDR2 SVGEGT. CDR3 bases: TGTGCCAGCAGTTACGACCGGACAGGACGATATGGCTACACCTTC. It encodes CASSYDRTGRYGYTF.

The gene calls are TRBV28 and TRBJ1-2; no reliable D call. This CDR3 has 13 residues. V shed 5 bases and J shed 3 bases, with 10 bases lying between them. Per the germline V gene, CDR1 is MDHEN and CDR2 is SYDVKM. The CDR3 coding sequence is TGTGCCAGCAGTCAGGCCCCCCACTATGGCTACACCTTC. It translates to CASSQAPHYGYTF.

This clonotype was seen only a few times. Written as DNA, the CDR3 is TGCAGTGCAGCACTAGCGGGCTCCTACAATGAGCAGTTCTTC. It is translated as CSAALAGSYNEQFF. This sequence joins TRBV20-1 and TRBJ2-1; 9 bases match TRBD2. V gave up 6 bases and J gave up 0 bases; unmatched junction bases: 3. The germline gives CDR1 DFQATT, CDR2 SNEGSKA (reference sequence). The CDR3 extends over 14 amino acids.

This chain joins TRBV29-1 and TRBJ1-2; D is undetermined. Germline-derived CDR1 and CDR2 are SQVTM and ANQGSEA. The CDR3 length is 12 residues. Trimming left V 4 bases short and J 0 bases short, with 6 bases between. CDR3 sequence (DNA): TGCAGCGTTGCAGAGGCTAACTATGGCTACACCTTC. Protein: CSVAEANYGYTF.

The chain combines TRBV5-6 with TRBJ1-1; a weak D match, TRBD1 (5 bases). This CDR3 region has 15 residues. The germline V and J ends were trimmed by 1 base and 6 bases, with 16 bases remaining between them. Germline V lookup: CDR1 SGHDT, CDR2 YYEEEE. In nucleotides, the CDR3 is TGTGCCAGCAGCTTGTTACGGGGGTTGAGAGCTGAAGCTTTCTTT. It yields the protein CASSLLRGLRAEAFF.

This rearrangement joins TRBV20-1 to TRBJ2-7; unclear D gene. The DNA end is more similar to TRBJ2-5, so the J call may be wrong. Looked up from germline, CDR1 is DFQATT and CDR2 is SNEGSKA (reference sequence). The CDR3 contains 13 residues. CDR3 sequence: CSARLNGAETQYF. The CDR3 bases are TGCAGTGCTAGATTAAATGGTGCAGAGACCCAGTACTTC.

The chain employs TRBV27 and TRBJ1-2; 10 bases agree with TRBD1. The V and J ends lost 6 bases and 8 bases, in that order; junction bases with no gene match: 9. CDR1 MNHEY and CDR2 SMNVEV come from the germline V gene (reference sequence). The CDR3 totals 14 residues. CDR3 in amino acids: CASRQTGTGEGYTF. Here the CDR3 DNA reads TGTGCCAGCAGGCAGACCGGGACAGGGGAGGGCTACACCTTC.

The chain has TRBV5-4 and TRBJ2-4, with 9 bases aligning to TRBD1. J lost 13 bases, V lost 4 bases, and 9 bases had no gene match. Germline CDR1 SGHNT, CDR2 YYREEE (reference sequence). The CDR3 runs 13 residues. Here the CDR3 DNA reads TGTGCCAGCAGCGCGGGACAGGGAGCGGAGCAGTACTTC. It is translated as CASSAGQGAEQYF.

The V gene is TRBV7-3, the J gene TRBJ1-1; D is ambiguous. This CDR3 is 13 amino acids long. V was shortened by 5 bases and J by 2 bases, with 9 bases between the two germline ends. Per the germline V gene, CDR1 is SGHTA and CDR2 is FQGTGA. The CDR3 bases are TGTGCCAGCAGCATAGACGCTAACACTGAAGCTTTCTTT. This gives the protein CASSIDANTEAFF. Variable domain in full (rest from reference TRBV7-3 and TRBJ1-1): GAGVSQTPSNKVTEKGKYVELRCDPISGHTALYWYRQSLGQGPEFLIYFQGTGAADDSGLPNDRFFAVRPEGSVSTLKIQRTERGDSAVYLCASSIDANTEAFFGQGTRLTVV.

This clonotype was seen only a few times. The rearrangement joins TRBV6-1 to TRBJ2-4; D is ambiguous. The last part of the DNA fits TRBJ2-7 better; the J call may be wrong. This CDR3 has 13 amino acids. CDR1 and CDR2 from the germline V gene are MNHNS and SASEGT. In nucleotides, the CDR3 is TGTGCCAGCGGCACAGCCGACTCCTACGAGCAGTACTTC. Translated, it gives CASGTADSYEQYF.

There are many counts of this clonotype. This sequence joins TRBV7-2 and TRBJ2-7; D may match TRBD1 or TRBD2 (5 bases each). Trimming cost V 3 bases and J 2 bases, with 11 bases left between them. CDR3 length: 14 amino acids. Germline V CDR1 and CDR2: SGHTA, FQGNSA. DNA for the CDR3: TGTGCCAGCAGCTTGGGGACGGACCCCTACGAGCAGTACTTC. Translating it yields CASSLGTDPYEQYF.

The rearrangement uses TRBV13 and TRBJ1-2; 7 bases line up with TRBD1. With 4 bases clipped from V and 2 bases from J, the junction kept 7 bases outside the gene matches. The CDR3 sequence is 15 residues long. Germline CDR1 reads PRHDT; CDR2 reads FYEKMQ (reference sequence). The CDR3 is CASSSGQEMNYGYTF. CDR3 in DNA: TGTGCCAGCAGCTCCGGACAGGAGATGAACTATGGCTACACCTTC.

In its sample, this clonotype was seen a few times. The rearrangement joins TRBV7-8 to TRBJ2-3; the D is unclear. The germline gives CDR1 SGHVS, CDR2 FQNEAQ. The germline V and J ends were trimmed by 8 bases and 1 base, with 19 bases remaining between them. This CDR3 is built from 16 residues. The CDR3 spells CASSQVRGSRTDTQYF. In nucleotides, the CDR3 is TGTGCCAGCTCCCAGGTTAGAGGCAGCCGCACAGATACGCAGTATTTT.

The chain joins TRBV4-2 to TRBJ1-1; TRBD1 is a possible D gene (5 bases). The CDR3 runs to 17 residues. Germline V CDR1 and CDR2: LGHNA, YNFKEQ. Trimming shortened V by 0 bases and J by 1 base, and 15 bases separated the two germline ends. The chain's CDR3 is CASSQDKGGQPNTEAFF. CDR3 coding DNA: TGTGCCAGCAGCCAAGATAAGGGAGGACAACCGAACACTGAAGCTTTCTTT.